These T cell receptor beta chains were read from a single sample in a study of T-cell memory formation after mild COVID-19. TCRdb passed the 5' RACE reads through MiXCR, listing each CDR3 protein once. The table has about 360,000 distinct CDR3 sequences, about an eighth seen once. Sequencing was done on a sample of PBMCs or a T cell subset sorted from them (not recorded which). The source is a young man who had mild COVID-19 (a few samples of this study predate the infection). Cell type and time point are not known. Both conserved end residues are part of each CDR3. A D gene is named only where the DNA matches it firmly. Some rows mark clone size as missing; the rest say once, few, many or name a class of expanded clone.

d_gene: TRBD1
j_gene: TRBJ1-2
abundance: few
v_gene: TRBV5-6
CDR3aa: CASSPPGQYGYTF
CDR3nt: TGTGCCAGCAGCCCGCCGGGACAGTATGGCTACACCTTC

d_gene: -
j_gene: TRBJ2-5
abundance: few
v_gene: TRBV6-6
CDR3aa: CASGGVYQETQYF
CDR3nt: TGTGCCAGCGGAGGGGTGTACCAAGAGACCCAGTACTTC

d_gene: TRBD2
j_gene: TRBJ2-3
abundance: few
v_gene: TRBV10-3
CDR3aa: CAISDPSGYTDTQYF
CDR3nt: TGTGCCATCAGTGACCCTAGCGGGTACACAGATACGCAGTATTTT

d_gene: TRBD1
j_gene: TRBJ2-2
abundance: -
v_gene: TRBV20-1
CDR3aa: CSATTGGDTGELFF
CDR3nt: TGCAGTGCAACGACAGGGGGAGACACCGGGGAGCTGTTTTTT

d_gene: -
j_gene: TRBJ1-1
abundance: many
v_gene: TRBV5-1
CDR3aa: CASSLPPPNTEAFF
CDR3nt: TGCGCCAGCAGCTTGCCACCTCCTAACACTGAAGCTTTCTTT

d_gene: -
j_gene: TRBJ2-1
abundance: many
v_gene: TRBV27
CDR3aa: CASSRGSTINEQFF
CDR3nt: TGTGCCAGCAGTCGAGGTAGCACGATCAATGAGCAGTTCTTC

d_gene: TRBD2
j_gene: TRBJ2-2
abundance: -
v_gene: TRBV5-1
CDR3aa: CASSPLPTAGVGELFF
CDR3nt: TGCGCCAGCAGCCCCCTTCCTACGGCGGGAGTCGGGGAGCTGTTTTTT

d_gene: TRBD2
j_gene: TRBJ2-1
abundance: many
v_gene: TRBV5-1
CDR3aa: CASSAGGTSGGAGFF
CDR3nt: TGCGCCAGCAGCGCGGGGGGGACTAGCGGGGGCGCCGGGTTCTTC

d_gene: -
j_gene: TRBJ2-3
abundance: -
v_gene: TRBV19
CDR3aa: CATQRGGPGDTQYF
CDR3nt: TGTGCCACTCAAAGGGGGGGCCCGGGAGATACGCAGTATTTT

d_gene: TRBD2
j_gene: TRBJ2-7
abundance: -
v_gene: TRBV4-1
CDR3aa: CASSQTLSGQGYEQYF
CDR3nt: TGCGCCAGCAGCCAGACTCTTAGCGGGCAGGGCTACGAGCAGTACTTC

d_gene: -
j_gene: TRBJ2-2
abundance: few
v_gene: TRBV24-1
CDR3aa: CATSDWGDSGTGELFF
CDR3nt: TGTGCCACCAGTGATTGGGGGGACAGCGGCACCGGGGAGCTGTTTTTT

d_gene: -
j_gene: TRBJ1-2
abundance: few
v_gene: TRBV6-5
CDR3aa: CASSAGAEYGYTF
CDR3nt: TGTGCCAGCAGTGCAGGGGCGGAATATGGCTACACCTTC

d_gene: -
j_gene: TRBJ1-5
abundance: -
v_gene: TRBV18
CDR3aa: CASSQGIDQPQHF
CDR3nt: TGTGCCAGCTCACAGGGGATCGACCAGCCCCAGCATTTT

d_gene: -
j_gene: TRBJ2-1
abundance: -
v_gene: TRBV4-3
CDR3aa: CASSLGLPGNEQFF
CDR3nt: TGCGCCAGCTCCCTGGGACTCCCGGGGAATGAGCAGTTCTTC

d_gene: -
j_gene: TRBJ2-6
abundance: few
v_gene: TRBV4-3
CDR3aa: CASSQAQSTGANVLTF
CDR3nt: TGCGCCAGCAGCCAAGCCCAGAGCACTGGGGCCAACGTCCTGACTTTC

d_gene: TRBD1
j_gene: TRBJ1-2
abundance: few
v_gene: TRBV29-1
CDR3aa: CSVETGGFYGYTF
CDR3nt: TGCAGCGTCGAAACAGGGGGCTTCTATGGCTACACCTTC

d_gene: -
j_gene: TRBJ2-1
abundance: -
v_gene: TRBV7-8
CDR3aa: CASSLAGINEQFF
CDR3nt: TGTGCCAGCAGCTTAGCCGGGATCAATGAGCAGTTCTTC

d_gene: -
j_gene: TRBJ2-5
abundance: -
v_gene: TRBV5-1
CDR3aa: CASTGTETQYF
CDR3nt: TGCGCCAGCACAGGAACCGAGACCCAGTACTTC

d_gene: TRBD1
j_gene: TRBJ1-2
abundance: many
v_gene: TRBV20-1
CDR3aa: CSARDQGDYGYTF
CDR3nt: TGCAGTGCTAGAGACCAGGGGGACTATGGCTACACCTTC

d_gene: -
j_gene: TRBJ1-2
abundance: -
v_gene: TRBV28
CDR3aa: CASSLFPNYGYTF
CDR3nt: TGTGCCAGCAGTTTATTTCCTAACTATGGCTACACCTTC

d_gene: TRBD2
j_gene: TRBJ2-5
abundance: -
v_gene: TRBV9
CDR3aa: CASSLTSGGPLIQETQYF
CDR3nt: TGTGCCAGCAGCCTAACTAGCGGGGGCCCTCTGATCCAAGAGACCCAGTACTTC

d_gene: TRBD1
j_gene: TRBJ1-2
abundance: -
v_gene: TRBV6-1
CDR3aa: CASSERTGRGYTF
CDR3nt: TGTGCCAGCAGTGAAAGGACAGGACGGGGCTACACCTTC

d_gene: -
j_gene: TRBJ1-3
abundance: few
v_gene: TRBV25-1
CDR3aa: CASSEYDRKGPGNTIYF
CDR3nt: TGTGCCAGCAGTGAATATGATCGGAAGGGTCCTGGAAACACCATATATTTT

d_gene: -
j_gene: TRBJ2-7
abundance: few
v_gene: TRBV5-1
CDR3aa: CASSLVGKVYEQYF
CDR3nt: TGCGCCAGCAGCTTGGTGGGGAAGGTCTACGAGCAGTACTTC

d_gene: -
j_gene: TRBJ2-3
abundance: -
v_gene: TRBV5-4
CDR3aa: CASGTTDTQYF
CDR3nt: TGTGCCAGCGGGACCACAGATACGCAGTATTTT

d_gene: TRBD2
j_gene: TRBJ2-7
abundance: few
v_gene: TRBV12-3/TRBV12-4
CDR3aa: CASSLGGGPSYEQYF
CDR3nt: TGTGCCAGCAGCCTGGGGGGGGGACCCTCCTACGAGCAGTACTTC

d_gene: TRBD1
j_gene: TRBJ1-5
abundance: few
v_gene: TRBV15
CDR3aa: CATSRGGDRAPQPQHF
CDR3nt: TGTGCCACCAGCAGAGGAGGGGACAGGGCTCCTCAGCCCCAGCATTTT

d_gene: -
j_gene: TRBJ2-5
abundance: -
v_gene: TRBV5-4
CDR3aa: CASSPGGTVETQYF
CDR3nt: TGTGCCAGCAGCCCCGGGGGTACGGTAGAGACCCAGTACTTC

d_gene: TRBD1
j_gene: TRBJ2-5
abundance: few
v_gene: TRBV6-2/TRBV6-3
CDR3aa: CASSYSRQGEKTQYF
CDR3nt: TGTGCCAGCAGTTATTCGAGACAGGGGGAGAAGACCCAGTACTTC

d_gene: -
j_gene: TRBJ1-1
abundance: -
v_gene: TRBV20-1
CDR3aa: CSARDLDPNTEAFF
CDR3nt: TGCAGTGCTAGAGATCTTGACCCGAACACTGAAGCTTTCTTT

d_gene: TRBD1
j_gene: TRBJ2-5
abundance: few
v_gene: TRBV7-9
CDR3aa: CASSFWTGSSFQETQYF
CDR3nt: TGTGCCAGCAGCTTTTGGACAGGGAGCAGTTTCCAAGAGACCCAGTACTTC

d_gene: -
j_gene: TRBJ1-4
abundance: -
v_gene: TRBV12-3/TRBV12-4
CDR3aa: CASGRAGLGEKLFF
CDR3nt: TGTGCCAGCGGGAGGGCGGGGCTCGGTGAAAAACTGTTTTTT

d_gene: -
j_gene: TRBJ1-2
abundance: -
v_gene: TRBV20-1
CDR3aa: CSARELVDGYTF
CDR3nt: TGCAGTGCTCGTGAACTGGTGGATGGCTACACCTTC

d_gene: -
j_gene: TRBJ1-2
abundance: few
v_gene: TRBV5-1
CDR3aa: CASGSGGANYGYTF
CDR3nt: TGCGCCAGCGGCTCGGGGGGGGCAAACTATGGCTACACCTTC

d_gene: -
j_gene: TRBJ1-1
abundance: few
v_gene: TRBV20-1
CDR3aa: CSARASAGDAGTEAFF
CDR3nt: TGCAGTGCTAGAGCGAGTGCCGGGGACGCTGGGACTGAAGCTTTCTTT

d_gene: -
j_gene: TRBJ2-1
abundance: few
v_gene: TRBV7-3
CDR3aa: CASSLSGTYNEQFF
CDR3nt: TGTGCCAGCAGCTTATCGGGGACCTACAATGAGCAGTTCTTC

d_gene: -
j_gene: TRBJ1-6
abundance: -
v_gene: TRBV20-1
CDR3aa: CSARGTGRVNSPLHF
CDR3nt: TGCAGTGCTAGGGGAACAGGGAGGGTCAATTCACCCCTCCACTTT